This T cell receptor beta chain was recovered during a study of vaccination and CD4 T cells after COVID-19. Study overall: Overlapping spike peptides of SARS-CoV-2, HCoV-NL63, HCoV-OC43 and HCoV-229E were used, and cells were stimulated with them. Researchers treated control cultures with a CEFX pool, an HIV-1 Nef pool, or no peptide.

With the Oncomine TCR Beta short-read assay, DNA from cultured CD4+ T cells was sequenced. TCRdb redid the calling of the PCR reads with MiXCR, one entry per CDR3 protein. The sample consists of 15,000 or so distinct CDR3 sequences, over 50% of them appearing once. Study conclusions and caveats: SARS-CoV-2-reactive clonotype medians increased from roughly 21 to 40, not significantly.

Treatment defined: approximately 11-day PBMC culture with coronavirus spike peptide pools or control peptides (ViraFEST assay). Approximately 1.8 million PBMCs per well were cultured with 9 to 10 IU/ml IL-2 and approximately 10 ug/ml peptide pools. The CDR3 spans 13 residues. Germline CDR1 reads SGHTA; CDR2 reads FQGTGA. Trimming cost V 5 bases and J 7 bases; bases outside gene matches: 5. As for this clonotype: The antigen is undetermined.

This receptor was obtained from a human donor who had recovered from COVID-19. The V and J genes are TRBV7-3 and TRBJ2-3; 8 bases align to TRBD1. Input material: CD4+ T cells from blood, cultured in vitro. The CDR3, as DNA: TGTGCCAGCAGCAATAGACAGGGGAATACGCAGTATTTT. It is translated as CASSNRQGNTQYF.